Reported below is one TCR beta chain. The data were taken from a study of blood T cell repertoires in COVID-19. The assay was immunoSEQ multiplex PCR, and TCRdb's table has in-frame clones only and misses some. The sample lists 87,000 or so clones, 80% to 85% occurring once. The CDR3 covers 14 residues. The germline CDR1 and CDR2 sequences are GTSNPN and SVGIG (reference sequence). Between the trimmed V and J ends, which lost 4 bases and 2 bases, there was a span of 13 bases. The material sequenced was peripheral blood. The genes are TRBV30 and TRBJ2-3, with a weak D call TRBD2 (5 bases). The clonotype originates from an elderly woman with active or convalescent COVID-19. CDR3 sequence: CAWNPSGLTDTQYF. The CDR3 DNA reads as TGTGCCTGGAATCCCAGCGGACTCACAGATACGCAGTATTTT.